The rows below give T cell receptor beta chains drawn from one sample of a study of blood T cell repertoires in COVID-19. Using immunoSEQ multiplex PCR, the repertoire was profiled, and TCRdb retains in-frame clones only, with some absent. The data contain 150,000 to 200,000 clones, about 86% of them singletons. The sample comprised peripheral blood. These receptors were collected from a woman older than 75 in a cohort sampled during active or convalescent COVID-19. The CDR3 runs from the conserved cysteine through the conserved F or W. Fields, in order: clone size, V gene, D gene, J gene, CDR3 DNA, CDR3 protein. A D gene is named only where the DNA matches it firmly. The size of a clone is reported for some rows only, either as once, few or many, or as a class for expanded clones.

many	TRBV4-1	TRBD1	TRBJ2-1	TGCGCCAGCAGCCAAGAAGGGACAGATTACAATGAGCAGTTCTTC	CASSQEGTDYNEQFF
-	TRBV10-3	TRBD2	TRBJ2-7	TGTGCCAGCAGTAGCGGGGGGATTTCCTACGAGCAGTACTTC	CASSSGGISYEQYF
-	TRBV5-1	-	TRBJ2-7	TGCGCCAGCAGCTTGGCGGGGACAATCTACGAGCAGTACTTC	CASSLAGTIYEQYF
-	TRBV28	TRBD2	TRBJ2-1	TGTGCCAGCAGTCTAGGACTAGGCCATGAGCAGTTCTTC	CASSLGLGHEQFF
few	TRBV27	-	TRBJ1-4	TGTGCCAGCAGTATCAGGGTCAGTGAAAAACTGTTTTTT	CASSIRVSEKLFF
-	TRBV5-4	-	TRBJ1-2	TGTGCCAGCAGCTTGGAAGGGGGACATCCCTATGGCTACACCTTC	CASSLEGGHPYGYTF
-	TRBV10-2	-	TRBJ1-4	TGCGCCAGCAGTGCACGGCGGGAAAAACTGTTTTTT	CASSARREKLFF
-	TRBV18	TRBD1	TRBJ1-5	TGTGCCAGCTCAGCATCCCAGGGGGGAAGAAGCAATCAGCCCCAGCATTTT	CASSASQGGRSNQPQHF
few	TRBV5-1	-	TRBJ2-3	TGCGCCAGCAGCTTGGCGGTAGATAGCACAGATACGCAGTATTTT	CASSLAVDSTDTQYF
-	TRBV6-5	-	TRBJ1-5	TGTGCCAGCAGTAGTGGGAGAGATCAGCCCCAGCATTTT	CASSSGRDQPQHF
few	TRBV9	TRBD2	TRBJ2-7	TGTGCCAGCAGCGCGGGACTAGCGGGATTTACAACGCCCTACGAGCAGTACTTC	CASSAGLAGFTTPYEQYF
-	TRBV29-1	TRBD1	TRBJ1-2	TGCAGCGTTAACAGGGGACGGTTTACAAACTATGGCTACACCTTC	CSVNRGRFTNYGYTF
-	TRBV28	-	TRBJ2-4	TGTGCCAGCACTCAAGCCCCCAGGGGAAACATTCAGTACTTC	CASTQAPRGNIQYF
-	TRBV6-5	-	TRBJ2-6	TGTGCCAGCAGTTACAGGCTGACATCTGGGGCCAACGTCCTGACTTTC	CASSYRLTSGANVLTF
-	TRBV5-6	TRBD1	TRBJ2-1	TGTGCCAGCAGCTCGCTACAGACAGGGTCTTCCTACAATGAGCAGTTCTTC	CASSSLQTGSSYNEQFF
-	TRBV7-8	-	TRBJ2-2	TGTGCCAGCAGCTTAGCAGGGGCCGGGGAGCTGTTTTTT	CASSLAGAGELFF
-	TRBV4-3	-	TRBJ2-6	TGCGCCAGCAGCCAAGCTTCTTCCTGGGGGCGGGGGGCCAACGTCCTGACTTTC	CASSQASSWGRGANVLTF
once	TRBV10-3	-	TRBJ2-3	TGTGCCATCAGAGCGGGTTTGAGCACAGATACGCAGTATTTT	CAIRAGLSTDTQYF
-	TRBV27	-	TRBJ1-6	TGTGCCAGCAGTTTCGAGGGAGGACTTAATTCACCCCTCCACTTT	CASSFEGGLNSPLHF
-	TRBV5-4	-	TRBJ1-3	TGTGCCAGCAGCCCGAGGGGAGGACTCTCTGGAAACACCATATATTTT	CASSPRGGLSGNTIYF
once	TRBV11-2	TRBD1	TRBJ1-1	TGTGCCAGCAGCTGGCCGGGACAGGGGAACACTGAAGCTTTCTTT	CASSWPGQGNTEAFF
-	TRBV19	TRBD1	TRBJ2-5	TGTGCCAGTAGTGAACAGGGGGCTAACGGCGAGACCCAGTACTTC	CASSEQGANGETQYF
few	TRBV6-5	TRBD1	TRBJ1-2	TGTGCCAGCAGTTCGCCGGGACAGGGGCACTATGGCTACACCTTC	CASSSPGQGHYGYTF
-	TRBV29-1	TRBD2	TRBJ2-1	TGCAGCGTTTCCAGCGGGGGGGCCGGTGAGCAGTTCTTC	CSVSSGGAGEQFF
-	TRBV5-6	-	TRBJ1-2	TGTGCCAGCAGCTTGGGGGGCGTTGGCTACACCTTC	CASSLGGVGYTF
-	TRBV1	-	TRBJ2-1	TGCACCAGCAGCCAAGAAGGGACTAGCGGGCCGGAGGCTTACAATGAGCAGTTCTTC	CTSSQEGTSGPEAYNEQFF
few	TRBV18	TRBD1	TRBJ2-1	TGTGCCAGCTCACCACCTAGACAGGGGGCGGGGGACTACAATGAGCAGTTCTTC	CASSPPRQGAGDYNEQFF
-	TRBV5-6	-	TRBJ2-2	TGTGCCAGCAGCTTGGTGTCAGGGCTGGCCGGGGAGCTGTTTTTT	CASSLVSGLAGELFF
-	TRBV9	TRBD1	TRBJ1-6	TGTGCCAGCAGCGAGGGACAGGGTTGGAATTCACCCCTCCACTTT	CASSEGQGWNSPLHF
-	TRBV9	-	TRBJ1-5	TGTGCCAGCAGCCCTGACGGCGGAGGCAATCAGCCCCAGCATTTT	CASSPDGGGNQPQHF
-	TRBV28	-	TRBJ2-7	TGTGCCAGCAGTCTCGGTGAGACAGGCCAATTTTCCTACGAGCAGTACTTC	CASSLGETGQFSYEQYF
-	TRBV5-1	TRBD2	TRBJ2-3	TGCGCCAGCAGCCGAGCCCCTAGCGGGACCGAAGATACGCAGTATTTT	CASSRAPSGTEDTQYF
-	TRBV7-2	-	TRBJ2-1	TGTGCCAGCAGCTTACGTCCAGGGCGGGAGCAGTTCTTC	CASSLRPGREQFF
-	TRBV7-9	-	TRBJ2-3	TGTGCCAGCAGCTCCAGTCCTATAGCGGATACGCAGTATTTT	CASSSSPIADTQYF
few	TRBV6-8	TRBD1	TRBJ2-2	TGTGCCAGCGGGACAGGGGCCACCGGGGAGCTGTTTTTT	CASGTGATGELFF